A single sample gave rise to the 20 T cell receptor beta chains below, sequenced in a study of blood T cell repertoires in COVID-19. TCRdb keeps only in-frame clones here, not all; method: immunoSEQ multiplex PCR. The data contain fewer than 60,000 clones, around 84% of them singletons. Sequenced sample: peripheral blood. All receptors come from a human donor in a cohort sampled during active COVID-19.

This chain uses TRBV7-2 with TRBJ2-5; perhaps TRBD1 as D (7 bases). The CDR3 is 15 residues long. Germline lookup yields CDR1 SGHTA and CDR2 FQGNSA. Trimming left V 8 bases short and J 2 bases short, with 18 bases between. The DNA for the CDR3 is TGTGCCAGCGCAAGGGGGGACAGTCATCAAGAGACCCAGTACTTC. It yields the protein CASARGDSHQETQYF.

V usage is TRBV5-4 and J usage is TRBJ2-1, with a weak D call TRBD1 (6 bases). Germline loops: CDR1 SGHNT, CDR2 YYREEE (reference sequence). The CDR3 sequence is 16 residues long. V dropped 4 bases and J dropped 4 bases, with 18 bases sitting between them. The CDR3 region has the DNA TGTGCCAGCAGCGCGGGTACAGGGCCGAGATACAATGAGCAGTTCTTC. Translation gives CASSAGTGPRYNEQFF.

The chain uses TRBV24-1 and TRBJ2-4; a weak D match, TRBD1 (5 bases). Germline loops: CDR1 KGHDR, CDR2 SFDVKD. Trimming removed 2 bases from V and 2 bases from J, with 12 bases in between. The CDR3 totals 16 residues. In DNA, the CDR3 is TGTGCCACCAGTGATTCCCGCCAGGGTTCCAAAAACATTCAGTACTTC. Residues: CATSDSRQGSKNIQYF.

This clone was seen just once. The V gene is TRBV29-1, the J gene TRBJ2-1; 7 positions agree with TRBD1. Germline CDR1 and CDR2: SQVTM and ANQGSEA. The CDR3 has 13 amino acids. Trimming removed 6 bases from V and 7 bases from J; junction bases left unmatched: 9. CDR3 sequence (DNA): TGCAGCGTGGGTCGGACAGGTTCGAATGAGCAGTTCTTC. Translation gives CSVGRTGSNEQFF.

This clone has more than one count but fewer than ten. V gene TRBV28 combines with J gene TRBJ2-1; unclear D gene. Germline CDR1 and CDR2: MDHEN and SYDVKM. The germline V and J ends were trimmed by 3 bases and 5 bases, with 11 bases remaining between them. The CDR3 is 14 amino acids. CDR3 loop: CASSFVAENNEQFF. The CDR3 nucleotides are TGTGCCAGCAGTTTCGTGGCGGAAAACAATGAGCAGTTCTTC.

The chain uses TRBV24-1 and TRBJ2-1, with 14 bases matching TRBD2. The germline V gene has CDR1 KGHDR and CDR2 SFDVKD. J was trimmed by 9 bases and V by 2 bases; bases with no gene match: 5. The CDR3 consists of 16 residues. The CDR3 is CATSDSTGLAGAEQFF. For the CDR3, the DNA is TGTGCCACCAGTGATTCCACGGGACTAGCGGGAGCTGAGCAGTTCTTC.

V and J are TRBV28 and TRBJ1-5; 11 nucleotides agree with TRBD1. The CDR3 loop spans 16 amino acids. J gave up 6 bases and V 3 bases, and 7 bases lay outside the gene matches. The germline V gene encodes CDR1 MDHEN and CDR2 SYDVKM. CDR3 amino acids: CASSFGGQGAGQPQHF. The CDR3 DNA reads as TGTGCCAGCAGTTTTGGAGGACAGGGGGCAGGTCAGCCCCAGCATTTT.

The V gene is TRBV1, the J gene TRBJ2-2; the table's D call, TRBD2, has no DNA check behind it. TRBV1 is termed a pseudogene. The CDR3 totals 16 residues. CDR3 coding DNA: TGCACCAGCAGTGAACAGACTAGCGGGGACACCGGGGAGCTGTTTTTT. Translated: CTSSEQTSGDTGELFF.

This chain joins TRBV7-2 and TRBJ2-7, with D possibly matching TRBD1 (6 bases). With 5 bases removed from V and 7 bases from J, the gap between germline ends came to 15 bases. Germline-derived CDR1 and CDR2 are SGHTA and FQGNSA. The CDR3 has 13 residues. The CDR3 coding sequence is TGTGCCAGCAGCCCGCGGACAGATAGGGAGCAGTACTTC. Translating it yields CASSPRTDREQYF.

This rearrangement joins TRBV6-6 to TRBJ2-2, with 8 nucleotides matching TRBD2. Trimming removed 2 bases from V and 4 bases from J; junction bases left unmatched: 3. Per the germline V gene, CDR1 is MNHNY and CDR2 is SVGAGI (reference sequence). The CDR3 loop spans 15 amino acids. The CDR3 sequence is CASSYAGGITGELFF. Here the CDR3 DNA reads TGTGCCAGCAGTTACGCGGGAGGTATCACCGGGGAGCTGTTTTTT.

This chain links TRBV4-2 with TRBJ2-5, with 10 bases matching TRBD2. Germline V lookup: CDR1 LGHNA, CDR2 YNFKEQ. V lost 0 bases to trimming and J lost 2 bases; unmatched junction nucleotides: 6. CDR3 length: 17 residues. The CDR3 reads CASSQEASGRTQETQYF. CDR3 nucleotides: TGTGCCAGCAGCCAAGAAGCTAGCGGGAGAACGCAAGAGACCCAGTACTTC.

The chain is built from TRBV11-2 and TRBJ1-5, with D unresolved. V lost 1 base and J lost 4, with 8 bases in between. Looked up from germline, CDR1 is SGHAT and CDR2 is FQNNGV. The CDR3 contains 14 residues. Here the CDR3 reads CASSLVRGNQPQHF. In DNA, the CDR3 is TGTGCCAGCAGCTTAGTTCGGGGAAATCAGCCCCAGCATTTT. The variable domain in full, completed from reference TRBV11-2 and TRBJ1-5, reads EAGVAQSPRYKIIEKRQSVAFWCNPISGHATLYWYQQILGQGPKLLIQFQNNGVVDDSQLPKDRFSAERLKGVDSTLKIQPAKLEDSAVYLCASSLVRGNQPQHFGDGTRLSIL.

CDR3 sequence reads: CATSPRGTGELFF. The DNA for the CDR3 is TGTGCCACCAGCCCCAGGGGTACCGGGGAGCTGTTTTTT. The gene calls are TRBV24-1 and TRBJ2-2; maybe TRBD1 (6 bases). The CDR3 is made up of 13 amino acids. CDR1 KGHDR and CDR2 SFDVKD come from the germline V gene. Trimming took 7 bases from V and 5 from J, leaving 10 bases between them.

This clone has a handful of counts. This chain links TRBV7-9 with TRBJ1-1; the D gene is possibly TRBD1 (6 bases). The CDR3 has 13 residues. V was trimmed by 1 base and J by 4 bases, leaving 7 bases between them. Germline CDR1 and CDR2: SEHNR and FQNEAQ (reference sequence). The CDR3 DNA follows: TGTGCCAGCAGCTTAGAAGGGGGCACTGAAGCTTTCTTT. This encodes CASSLEGGTEAFF.

The chain carries TRBV28 and TRBJ2-2, with a possible D match to TRBD1 (5 bases). V lost 5 bases and J lost 1, with 8 bases in between. Germline values: CDR1 MDHEN, CDR2 SYDVKM. The CDR3 loop spans 14 amino acids. Here the CDR3 reads CASSPGQNTGELFF. CDR3 bases: TGTGCCAGCAGTCCCGGACAGAACACCGGGGAGCTGTTTTTT.

The CDR3 nucleotides are TGTGCCAGCAGCCAGGAGGACAGGGGGGTCCTCGATAATTCACCCCTCCACTTT. As protein: CASSQEDRGVLDNSPLHF. The chain joins TRBV4-2 to TRBJ1-6; 10 nucleotides agree with TRBD1. Trimming removed 3 bases from V and 5 bases from J; junction bases left unmatched: 10. The CDR3 loop spans 18 amino acids. From germline, CDR1 is LGHNA and CDR2 YNFKEQ.

This clone was recorded once. This chain links TRBV7-6 with TRBJ2-5; 14 positions agree with TRBD2. V lost 5 bases and J lost 5; bases outside the gene matches: 7. Germline values: CDR1 SGHVS, CDR2 FNYEAQ. CDR3 size: 16 residues. Written as DNA, the CDR3 is TGTGCCAGCAGCCCGACTAGCGGGAGGGCCGGGGAGACCCAGTACTTC. This sequence encodes CASSPTSGRAGETQYF.

The J gene is TRBJ1-2, the V gene TRBV2; D may be TRBD1 (5 bases). V was cut by 6 bases and J by 4 bases, with 12 bases left in between. The CDR3 contains 13 residues. CDR1 SNHLY and CDR2 FYNNEI come from the germline V gene. CDR3 sequence reads: CASRTDTSYGYTF. The CDR3 nucleotides are TGTGCCAGCAGAACGGACACCTCCTATGGCTACACCTTC.

J is TRBJ2-2 and V is TRBV28, with TRBD2 matching over 9 bases. In germline, CDR1 is MDHEN, CDR2 SYDVKM. The CDR3 totals 15 residues. The V segment lost 5 bases and the J segment 5 bases; nucleotides outside the gene matches: 6. This chain's CDR3 is CASSTLAGRTGELFF. CDR3 nucleotide sequence: TGTGCCAGCAGTACCCTAGCGGGAAGGACCGGGGAGCTGTTTTTT.

The gene calls are TRBV4-3 and TRBJ1-2; D is uncertain. Germline V gene data show CDR1 as LGHNA and CDR2 as YSLEER. V was cut by 0 bases and J by 7 bases, with 9 bases left in between. CDR3 length equals 13 residues. The CDR3 spells CASSQETGLGYTF. CDR3 sequence (DNA): TGCGCCAGCAGCCAAGAAACTGGGCTTGGCTACACCTTC.